A single sample is the source of the 21 T cell receptor beta chains below, sequenced in a study of blood T cell repertoires in COVID-19. TCRdb's copy holds only in-frame clones and misses some; the assay was immunoSEQ multiplex PCR. This sample yields 350,000 to 550,000 clones, of which roughly 89% are seen a single time; over 4% belongs to the top ten. The sequencing sample was made of peripheral blood. The source is a woman aged 25 to 39 with acute or convalescent COVID-19.

The chain is built from TRBV7-8 and TRBJ2-5, with 9 bases matching TRBD1. The V gene's germline CDR1 is SGHVS and CDR2 FQNEAQ. The length of the CDR3 is 16 residues. J was trimmed by 5 bases and V by 1 base; bases with no gene match: 8. This CDR3 is CASSLGPGQGKETQYF. The CDR3 DNA reads TGTGCCAGCAGCTTAGGCCCGGGACAGGGTAAGGAGACCCAGTACTTC.

V is TRBV15 and J is TRBJ2-3; 7 nucleotides line up with TRBD2. Germline CDR1 and CDR2: LNHNV and YYDKDF (reference sequence). Trimming cost V 8 bases and J 2 bases; bases outside gene matches: 7. This CDR3 comprises 14 residues. In DNA, the CDR3 is TGTGCCACCTCTGGGGGGGGAACCACAGATACGCAGTATTTT. Translated, it gives CATSGGGTTDTQYF. The full variable domain, with the rest looked up from reference TRBV15 and TRBJ2-3, is DAMVIQNPRYQVTQFGKPVTLSCSQTLNHNVMYWYQQKSSQAPKLLFHYYDKDFNNEADTPDNFQSRRPNTSFCFLDIRSPGLGDTAMYLCATSGGGTTDTQYFGPGTRLTVL.

This chain uses TRBV4-2 with TRBJ1-2, with 7 bases lining up with TRBD1. The CDR3 has 13 residues. V was clipped by 2 bases and J by 7 bases; unmatched bases: 4. CDR1 and CDR2 (germline): LGHNA, YNFKEQ. CDR3 residues: CASSQIGQAGYTF. The CDR3 DNA sequence: TGTGCCAGCAGCCAAATAGGACAGGCTGGCTACACCTTC.

The genes are TRBV5-6 and TRBJ1-6; TRBD1 aligns across 8 bases. Trimming took 0 bases from V and 10 from J; bases not matched to a gene: 12. The CDR3 totals 17 residues. The V gene's germline CDR1 is SGHDT and CDR2 YYEEEE. The CDR3 here is CASSLAIDRGEKSPLHF. As DNA, the CDR3 is TGTGCCAGCAGCTTGGCTATAGACAGGGGCGAAAAGTCACCCCTCCACTTT.

This clone has just one count. V and J are TRBV28 and TRBJ1-4; no firm D call. Germline V CDR1 and CDR2: MDHEN, SYDVKM. V was pared by 5 bases and J by 4 bases, with 17 bases between. The CDR3 consists of 16 residues. The CDR3 region is CASSPSLGRDNEKLFF. The CDR3 region has the DNA TGTGCCAGCAGTCCCTCTCTGGGCAGAGATAATGAAAAACTGTTTTTT. Based on the CDR3 plus reference TRBV28 and TRBJ1-4, the full variable domain is DVKVTQSSRYLVKRTGEKVFLECVQDMDHENMFWYRQDPGLGLRLIYFSYDVKMKEKGDIPEGYSVSREKKERFSLILESASTNQTSMYLCASSPSLGRDNEKLFFGSGTQLSVL.

The chain uses TRBV5-1 and TRBJ2-2, with 7 bases fitting TRBD1. Losses at the gene ends were 3 bases for V and 0 bases for J; bases not matched to a gene: 2. Germline CDR1 is SGHRS and CDR2 is YFSETQ. The CDR3 consists of 15 residues. In DNA, the CDR3 is TGCGCCAGCAGCTCGGGACAGACGAACACCGGGGAGCTGTTTTTT. Its protein is CASSSGQTNTGELFF.

The rearrangement uses TRBV2 and TRBJ2-2; the D gene is possibly TRBD1 (6 bases). Trimming shortened V by 4 bases and J by 5 bases, and 11 bases separated the two germline ends. CDR3 length equals 14 residues. Germline V gene data show CDR1 as SNHLY and CDR2 as FYNNEI. Written as DNA, the CDR3 is TGTGCCAGCAGTGCTCAGGGGCGTACCGGGGAGCTGTTTTTT. Translated: CASSAQGRTGELFF.

This chain connects TRBV10-2 to TRBJ2-5; 8 bases map to TRBD1. The CDR3 is made up of 12 amino acids. The germline V gene encodes CDR1 WSHSY and CDR2 SAAADI. Trimming cost V 8 bases and J 5 bases; bases outside gene matches: 4. The CDR3 DNA sequence: TGCGCCAGCCTGGACAGGGAGGAGACCCAGTACTTC. It yields the protein CASLDREETQYF.

This rearrangement joins TRBV7-6 to TRBJ2-1; 8 bases align to TRBD2. The germline CDR1 and CDR2 sequences are SGHVS and FNYEAQ. The J segment lost 7 bases and the V segment lost 1 base, leaving 12 bases of the junction unmatched. This CDR3 has 17 amino acids. CDR3 residues: CASSLDRSGGVRNEQFF. The CDR3 DNA sequence: TGTGCCAGCAGCTTAGATCGGTCGGGGGGGGTTCGAAATGAGCAGTTCTTC.

This clone has only one observation. The V call is TRBV6-6, the J call TRBJ2-5, with D perhaps TRBD1 (5 bases). CDR3 length equals 14 residues. V shed 4 bases and J shed 4 bases, with 13 bases lying between them. The germline gives CDR1 MNHNY, CDR2 SVGAGI (reference sequence). The CDR3 spells CASSSTTRGETQYF. For the CDR3, the DNA is TGTGCCAGCAGTTCAACGACAAGGGGAGAGACCCAGTACTTC.

The chain links TRBV6-6 to TRBJ1-1, with 7 bases that match TRBD1. The ends lost 6 bases at V and 6 bases at J; junction bases unmatched: 13. From germline, CDR1 is MNHNY and CDR2 SVGAGI (reference sequence). This CDR3 region has 15 residues. Here the CDR3 DNA reads TGTGCCAGCAGGCCTCTCGGGGGAGACAGGGCTGAAGCTTTCTTT. This gives the protein CASRPLGGDRAEAFF.

The chain couples TRBV21-1 to TRBJ1-2. TRBV21-1 is a documented pseudogene. The CDR3 extends over 17 amino acids. The CDR3 DNA follows: TGTGCCAGCACCCTGGGGAGGGGGGCAGGAGATAACTATGGCTACACCTTC. Its translation is CASTLGRGAGDNYGYTF.

The chain couples TRBV19 to TRBJ1-1, with 8 bases fitting TRBD1. V shed 3 bases, J shed 5 bases, and the junction held 5 bases outside the gene matches. The germline V gene encodes CDR1 LNHDA and CDR2 SQIVND (reference sequence). This CDR3 contains 14 residues. The CDR3 protein is CASSISGGFTEAFF. The CDR3 nucleotides are TGTGCCAGTAGTATCTCAGGGGGCTTTACTGAAGCTTTCTTT.

V usage is TRBV5-3 and J usage is TRBJ2-1; D unclear. TRBV5-3 is classed as an ORF, of uncertain function. CDR3 length: 16 residues. V gave up 5 bases and J gave up 7 bases, with 22 bases separating them. The CDR3 bases are TGTGCCAGAAGTAAAAAAGGTCGGGTTCTCCTAAATGAGCAGTTCTTC. It codes for CARSKKGRVLLNEQFF.

To note about this clone: Other nucleotide sequences from this sample produce the same CDR3. The J gene is TRBJ1-2, the V gene TRBV7-2, with 10 bases that match TRBD1. V was clipped by 5 bases and J by 6 bases; unmatched bases: 3. There are 13 residues in the CDR3. The germline CDR1 and CDR2 sequences are SGHTA and FQGNSA. CDR3 sequence: CASSPGQGDGYTF. CDR3 in DNA: TGTGCCAGCAGCCCTGGACAGGGGGATGGCTACACCTTC. The full variable domain, its missing parts supplied by reference TRBV7-2 and TRBJ1-2, is GAGVSQSPSNKVTEKGKDVELRCDPISGHTALYWYRQSLGQGLEFLIYFQGNSAPDKSGLPSDRFSAERTGGSVSTLTIQRTQQEDSAVYLCASSPGQGDGYTFGSGTRLTVV.

Comments on this clone: Other nucleotide sequences in the sample specify the same CDR3. CDR3 DNA: TGTGCCAGCAGATTAGCGGGGGTCTACAATGAGCAGTTCTTC. Residues: CASRLAGVYNEQFF. This chain links TRBV2 with TRBJ2-1; 9 nucleotides align to TRBD2. V dropped 6 bases and J dropped 3; count of bases not matched to a gene: 3. The CDR3 runs to 14 residues. Germline CDR1 and CDR2: SNHLY and FYNNEI.

This rearrangement joins TRBV5-1 to TRBJ2-7, with 8 bases that match TRBD1. V lost 4 bases to trimming and J lost 7 bases; unmatched junction nucleotides: 10. From germline, CDR1 is SGHRS and CDR2 YFSETQ. This CDR3 contains 14 residues. The CDR3 loop is CASSPGGPVREQYF. In DNA form, the CDR3 reads TGCGCCAGCAGCCCAGGGGGCCCGGTGAGGGAGCAGTACTTC.

The V gene is TRBV7-8, the J gene TRBJ2-7; perhaps TRBD2 as D (6 bases). The CDR3 has 13 residues. V was clipped by 5 bases and J by 5 bases, with 13 bases between them. CDR1 is SGHVS and CDR2 is FQNEAQ in the germline V gene. The CDR3 DNA is TGTGCCAGCAGCGGCGGGGTCTACAACGAGCAGTACTTC. Translated, it gives CASSGGVYNEQYF.

CDR3 sequence: CASRKTDINEKLFF. The CDR3 DNA sequence: TGTGCCAGCAGAAAGACAGACATTAATGAAAAACTGTTTTTT. This chain uses TRBV11-2 with TRBJ1-4; maybe TRBD1 (5 bases). V was pared by 6 bases and J by 4 bases, with 12 bases between. Germline V gene data show CDR1 as SGHAT and CDR2 as FQNNGV. The CDR3 covers 14 residues.

This clone has a single count. This chain uses TRBV6-5 with TRBJ2-2; the D is unclear. CDR1 is MNHEY and CDR2 is SVGAGI in the germline V gene. This CDR3 contains 13 residues. The germline V and J ends were trimmed by 3 bases and 8 bases, with 10 bases remaining between them. CDR3 amino acids: CASSYVVSGELFF. The CDR3 bases are TGTGCCAGCAGTTATGTAGTATCGGGGGAGCTGTTTTTT.

This chain connects TRBV5-1 to TRBJ1-6; D is unresolved. CDR3 length equals 14 residues. Between the trimmed V and J ends, which lost 0 bases and 8 bases, there was a span of 9 bases. CDR1 and CDR2 from the germline V gene are SGHRS and YFSETQ. The CDR3 loop reads CASSLGSGDSPLHF. The DNA of the CDR3 is TGCGCCAGCAGCTTGGGGTCCGGTGATTCACCCCTCCACTTT.